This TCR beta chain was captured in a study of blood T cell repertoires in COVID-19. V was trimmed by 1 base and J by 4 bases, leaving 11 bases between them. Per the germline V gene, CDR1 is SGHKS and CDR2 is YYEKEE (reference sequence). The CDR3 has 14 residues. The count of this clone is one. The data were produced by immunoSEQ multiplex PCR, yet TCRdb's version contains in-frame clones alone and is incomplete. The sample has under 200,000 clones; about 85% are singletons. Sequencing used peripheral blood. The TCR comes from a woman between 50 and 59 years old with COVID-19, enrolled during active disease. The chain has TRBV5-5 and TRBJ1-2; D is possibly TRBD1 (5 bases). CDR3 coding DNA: TGTGCCAGCAGCTTGTCGGGGGATATCTATGGCTACACCTTC. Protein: CASSLSGDIYGYTF.